The rows below give T cell receptor beta chains drawn from one sample of a study of Ad26.COV2.S vaccination and SARS-CoV-2 variants. TCRdb's copy holds only in-frame clones and misses some; the assay was immunoSEQ multiplex PCR. The table includes under 550,000 clones, around 90% detected once. The sequencing here drew on peripheral blood, taken in a trial of Ad26.COV2.S vaccine versus placebo. The receptor source for this set is a person between 18 and 59 years old who received the Ad26.COV2.S COVID-19 vaccine or a placebo. The CDR3 runs from the conserved cysteine through the conserved F or W. Each record gives: V gene, D gene, clone size, J gene, CDR3 DNA, CDR3 protein. The D gene is left open where the match is weak. The listing skips clone size in some rows; elsewhere it reads once, few, many or a size class.

V gene: TRBV27
D gene: -
clone size: -
J gene: TRBJ1-6
CDR3 DNA: TGTGCCAGCAGTTTAACGGCGAGCTCCTATAATTCACCCCTCCACTTT
CDR3 protein: CASSLTASSYNSPLHF

V gene: TRBV3-1/TRBV3-2
D gene: TRBD1
clone size: -
J gene: TRBJ1-4
CDR3 DNA: TGTGCCAGCAGCCTCGGGACAGGGGATAGGAAACTGTTTTTT
CDR3 protein: CASSLGTGDRKLFF

V gene: TRBV3-1/TRBV3-2
D gene: -
clone size: -
J gene: TRBJ2-7
CDR3 DNA: TGTGCCAGCAGCCAAGAATGGCGACAGGATTCCTACGAGCAGTACTTC
CDR3 protein: CASSQEWRQDSYEQYF

V gene: TRBV18
D gene: TRBD2
clone size: once
J gene: TRBJ2-1
CDR3 DNA: TGTGCCAGCTCACCACTTGGGACTAGCGGCAATGAGCAGTTCTTC
CDR3 protein: CASSPLGTSGNEQFF

V gene: TRBV5-5
D gene: -
clone size: -
J gene: TRBJ1-1
CDR3 DNA: TGTGCCAGCAGTTCTGACAGCCGGAACACTGAAGCTTTCTTT
CDR3 protein: CASSSDSRNTEAFF

V gene: TRBV5-1
D gene: -
clone size: -
J gene: TRBJ1-4
CDR3 DNA: TGCGCCAGCAGCTGGGTCCCCAGGGAGCATAATGAAAAACTGTTTTTT
CDR3 protein: CASSWVPREHNEKLFF

V gene: TRBV5-1
D gene: -
clone size: few
J gene: TRBJ2-7
CDR3 DNA: TGCGCCAGCAGCTTGAGGAGCGGCAGCTCCTACGAGCAGTACTTC
CDR3 protein: CASSLRSGSSYEQYF

V gene: TRBV29-1
D gene: -
clone size: -
J gene: TRBJ2-7
CDR3 DNA: TGCAGCGTTGCAGGGTCCAGGTACGAGCAGTACTTC
CDR3 protein: CSVAGSRYEQYF

V gene: TRBV6-2/TRBV6-3
D gene: -
clone size: -
J gene: TRBJ1-1
CDR3 DNA: TGTGCCAGCAGTTACTCGGGCACAGACACTGAAGCTTTCTTT
CDR3 protein: CASSYSGTDTEAFF

V gene: TRBV30
D gene: -
clone size: few
J gene: TRBJ1-2
CDR3 DNA: TGTGCCTGGAAGTGGCACCAAAATAACTATGGCTACACCTTC
CDR3 protein: CAWKWHQNNYGYTF

V gene: TRBV6-2/TRBV6-3
D gene: -
clone size: once
J gene: TRBJ2-7
CDR3 DNA: TGTGCCAGCAGTTATAACTCCTACGAGCAGTACTTC
CDR3 protein: CASSYNSYEQYF

V gene: TRBV27
D gene: -
clone size: -
J gene: TRBJ1-1
CDR3 DNA: TGTGCCAGCAGTTTAGGGAAGGGTACTGAAGCTTTCTTT
CDR3 protein: CASSLGKGTEAFF

V gene: TRBV13
D gene: -
clone size: -
J gene: TRBJ2-2
CDR3 DNA: TGTGCCAGCAGCCCTAGGGGGACTGCGAACACCGGGGAGCTGTTTTTT
CDR3 protein: CASSPRGTANTGELFF

V gene: TRBV27
D gene: TRBD2
clone size: few
J gene: TRBJ2-1
CDR3 DNA: TGTGCCAGCAGTGCACTAGCGGGAGTCCACAATGAGCAGTTCTTC
CDR3 protein: CASSALAGVHNEQFF

V gene: TRBV6-5
D gene: -
clone size: -
J gene: TRBJ2-2
CDR3 DNA: TGTGCCAGCATTGTAAAGGCGGGCACCGGGGAGCTGTTTTTT
CDR3 protein: CASIVKAGTGELFF

V gene: TRBV15
D gene: -
clone size: -
J gene: TRBJ2-7
CDR3 DNA: TGTGCCACCAGCAACGGATACTACGAGCAGTACTTC
CDR3 protein: CATSNGYYEQYF

V gene: TRBV6-1
D gene: TRBD1
clone size: -
J gene: TRBJ1-1
CDR3 DNA: TGTGCCAGCAGTGCGGGACAGGGGGTAACGGACACTGAAGCTTTCTTT
CDR3 protein: CASSAGQGVTDTEAFF

V gene: TRBV7-2
D gene: TRBD1
clone size: -
J gene: TRBJ1-6
CDR3 DNA: TGTGCCAGCAGCTTAATAGGGAGGACAGGGTACAATTCACCCCTCCACTTT
CDR3 protein: CASSLIGRTGYNSPLHF

V gene: TRBV5-1
D gene: -
clone size: -
J gene: TRBJ2-5
CDR3 DNA: TGCGCCAGCAGCCATAACGGGGCGGAAGAGACCCAGTACTTC
CDR3 protein: CASSHNGAEETQYF

V gene: TRBV6-5
D gene: -
clone size: -
J gene: TRBJ1-2
CDR3 DNA: TGTGCCAGCAGTTACTCAGGGGAGCTGAACTACACCTTC
CDR3 protein: CASSYSGELNYTF

V gene: TRBV9
D gene: TRBD2
clone size: -
J gene: TRBJ2-5
CDR3 DNA: TGTGCCAGCAGCGTTGCCGCCGGTAGCGGGGAAGAGACCCAGTACTTC
CDR3 protein: CASSVAAGSGEETQYF

V gene: TRBV2
D gene: TRBD2
clone size: -
J gene: TRBJ2-7
CDR3 DNA: TGTGCCAGCAGTGAAGCGCTTCCGGGACTAGCGGGGAGCTCCTACGAGCAGTACTTC
CDR3 protein: CASSEALPGLAGSSYEQYF

V gene: TRBV12-3/TRBV12-4
D gene: -
clone size: -
J gene: TRBJ1-2
CDR3 DNA: TGTGCCAGCAGCCCCCGGACGGAGTATGGCTACACCTTC
CDR3 protein: CASSPRTEYGYTF

V gene: TRBV28
D gene: TRBD2
clone size: -
J gene: TRBJ2-3
CDR3 DNA: TGTGCCAGCAGTCGGACTAGCGGGAGGAATGGAGATACGCAGTATTTT
CDR3 protein: CASSRTSGRNGDTQYF

V gene: TRBV10-3
D gene: -
clone size: -
J gene: TRBJ2-3
CDR3 DNA: TGTGCCATCCGTGAGGGAAGCACAGATACGCAGTATTTT
CDR3 protein: CAIREGSTDTQYF

V gene: TRBV7-8
D gene: TRBD2
clone size: -
J gene: TRBJ2-5
CDR3 DNA: TGTGCCAGCAGCTTATCCCCCGGGGCTAGCGGCCAAGAGACCCAGTACTTC
CDR3 protein: CASSLSPGASGQETQYF

V gene: TRBV12-3/TRBV12-4
D gene: TRBD1
clone size: -
J gene: TRBJ1-2
CDR3 DNA: TGTGCCAGCAGAAGAGGGACAGGGAATGGCTACACCTTC
CDR3 protein: CASRRGTGNGYTF

V gene: TRBV28
D gene: TRBD2
clone size: -
J gene: TRBJ2-3
CDR3 DNA: TGTGCCAGCCTAGCGGGAGGGCCTTGGACAGATACGCAGTATTTT
CDR3 protein: CASLAGGPWTDTQYF

V gene: TRBV27
D gene: TRBD1
clone size: -
J gene: TRBJ2-7
CDR3 DNA: TGTGCCAGCAGTTTTACCGGACAGGGCGGGTACGAGCAGTACTTC
CDR3 protein: CASSFTGQGGYEQYF

V gene: TRBV7-9
D gene: -
clone size: -
J gene: TRBJ1-6
CDR3 DNA: TGTGCCAGCAGCTTCCAGAGCTCCTATAATTCACCCCTCCACTTT
CDR3 protein: CASSFQSSYNSPLHF

V gene: TRBV12-3/TRBV12-4
D gene: -
clone size: -
J gene: TRBJ2-6
CDR3 DNA: TGTGCCAGCGGGGTAAGAGGGGCCAACGTCCTGACTTTC
CDR3 protein: CASGVRGANVLTF

V gene: TRBV5-3
D gene: TRBD1
clone size: -
J gene: TRBJ1-5
CDR3 DNA: TGTGCCAGAAGCTTCGTTGACAGGGGAAGCAATCAGCCCCAGCATTTT
CDR3 protein: CARSFVDRGSNQPQHF

V gene: TRBV2
D gene: -
clone size: -
J gene: TRBJ2-7
CDR3 DNA: TGTGCCAGCAGTGATTTAGGGGCAGGGGTCTCCTACGAGCAGTACTTC
CDR3 protein: CASSDLGAGVSYEQYF

V gene: TRBV6-5
D gene: -
clone size: -
J gene: TRBJ1-4
CDR3 DNA: TGTGCCAGCACGTCTCTCGGGACGGGGAATGAAAAACTGTTTTTT
CDR3 protein: CASTSLGTGNEKLFF

V gene: TRBV7-9
D gene: TRBD1
clone size: -
J gene: TRBJ2-1
CDR3 DNA: TGTGCCAGCAGCTTCTGGCAGGGGGCGAAGGATGAGCAGTTCTTC
CDR3 protein: CASSFWQGAKDEQFF

V gene: TRBV30
D gene: -
clone size: -
J gene: TRBJ2-3
CDR3 DNA: TGTGCCTGGAGTGCCGTAGCAGCAGATACGCAGTATTTT
CDR3 protein: CAWSAVAADTQYF

V gene: TRBV12-3/TRBV12-4
D gene: -
clone size: -
J gene: TRBJ1-1
CDR3 DNA: TGTGCCAGCAGTTTGACAGCTTATGAAGCTTTCTTT
CDR3 protein: CASSLTAYEAFF

V gene: TRBV7-2
D gene: TRBD2
clone size: -
J gene: TRBJ2-1
CDR3 DNA: TGTGCCAGCAGCTTAAAGGGGGGACTAGCGGGAGGGAACAATGAGCAGTTCTTC
CDR3 protein: CASSLKGGLAGGNNEQFF

V gene: TRBV11-2
D gene: -
clone size: -
J gene: TRBJ1-2
CDR3 DNA: TGTGCCAGCAGCTTAGGACAGTACTATGGCTACACCTTC
CDR3 protein: CASSLGQYYGYTF

V gene: TRBV27
D gene: TRBD1
clone size: once
J gene: TRBJ2-7
CDR3 DNA: TGTGCCAGCAGTCCTGGGACAGGCGGCCACTACGAGCAGTACTTC
CDR3 protein: CASSPGTGGHYEQYF

V gene: TRBV7-2
D gene: TRBD1
clone size: -
J gene: TRBJ2-5
CDR3 DNA: TGTGCCAGCAGCTTATGGTCAGGGGGCCAGGAGACCCAGTACTTC
CDR3 protein: CASSLWSGGQETQYF

V gene: TRBV10-3
D gene: -
clone size: -
J gene: TRBJ1-1
CDR3 DNA: TGTGCCATCAGTGAGGGTGGTGACACTGAAGCTTTCTTT
CDR3 protein: CAISEGGDTEAFF

V gene: TRBV6-5
D gene: -
clone size: -
J gene: TRBJ2-2
CDR3 DNA: TGTGCCAGCAGCCTACTCGGGACCGGGGAGCTGTTTTTT
CDR3 protein: CASSLLGTGELFF

V gene: TRBV3-1/TRBV3-2
D gene: TRBD2
clone size: -
J gene: TRBJ2-1
CDR3 DNA: TGTGCCAGCAGCCCCTATAGCGGGACAAGCGGTGAGCAGTTCTTC
CDR3 protein: CASSPYSGTSGEQFF

V gene: TRBV29-1
D gene: TRBD1
clone size: -
J gene: TRBJ1-2
CDR3 DNA: TGCAGCGTTGATGGGACAGCACAAGAGGGCTACACCTTC
CDR3 protein: CSVDGTAQEGYTF

V gene: TRBV12-3/TRBV12-4
D gene: -
clone size: -
J gene: TRBJ2-5
CDR3 DNA: TGTGCCAGCTTAGGGGGATCACAAGAGACCCAGTACTTC
CDR3 protein: CASLGGSQETQYF

V gene: TRBV6-2/TRBV6-3
D gene: -
clone size: few
J gene: TRBJ2-7
CDR3 DNA: TGTGCCAGCAGTTACTCTGGGGGAATTGCCTACGAGCAGTACTTC
CDR3 protein: CASSYSGGIAYEQYF

V gene: TRBV12-3/TRBV12-4
D gene: -
clone size: -
J gene: TRBJ2-1
CDR3 DNA: TGTGCCAGCAGTTTAGGTATAAATGAGCAGTTCTTC
CDR3 protein: CASSLGINEQFF

V gene: TRBV4-1
D gene: TRBD2
clone size: -
J gene: TRBJ2-1
CDR3 DNA: TGCGCCAGCAGCCTCCAAATCCTAGCGGGAGGGCTCAATGAGCAGTTCTTC
CDR3 protein: CASSLQILAGGLNEQFF

V gene: TRBV28
D gene: TRBD2
clone size: once
J gene: TRBJ2-2
CDR3 DNA: TGTGCCAGCAGTTTGAATAGCGGGAGGACCGGGGAGCTGTTTTTT
CDR3 protein: CASSLNSGRTGELFF

V gene: TRBV27
D gene: -
clone size: -
J gene: TRBJ2-6
CDR3 DNA: TGTGCCAGCAGTTTTGGTTTCTCTGGGGCCAACGTCCTGACTTTC
CDR3 protein: CASSFGFSGANVLTF

V gene: TRBV2
D gene: -
clone size: -
J gene: TRBJ2-2
CDR3 DNA: TGTGCCAGCGGACGAGTCACCGGGGAGCTGTTTTTT
CDR3 protein: CASGRVTGELFF

V gene: TRBV2
D gene: -
clone size: -
J gene: TRBJ1-1
CDR3 DNA: TGTGCCAGCAGCCCCTTACGCCAATTGAACACTGAAGCTTTCTTT
CDR3 protein: CASSPLRQLNTEAFF

V gene: TRBV27
D gene: -
clone size: few
J gene: TRBJ2-7
CDR3 DNA: TGTGCCAGCAGCTTAACAGGATACGAGCAGTACTTC
CDR3 protein: CASSLTGYEQYF

V gene: TRBV5-8
D gene: -
clone size: once
J gene: TRBJ2-7
CDR3 DNA: TGTGCCAGCAGCTTGGCTGACGTAATCTACGAGCAGTACTTC
CDR3 protein: CASSLADVIYEQYF